This T cell receptor (beta chain) was sequenced during a study of shared clonotypes between healthy human individuals. The test was conducted at deep level. Roughly 30,000 T cell genomes, or around 290 ng DNA, went into replicate PCRs of unsorted PBMC. TCRdb's copy holds only in-frame clones and misses some; the assay was immunoSEQ multiplex PCR. The repertoire holds fewer than 550,000 clones, with 60% to 80% as singletons. The CDR3 sequence is 18 residues long. The V gene's germline CDR1 is MDHEN and CDR2 SYDVKM. V dropped 2 bases and J dropped 5; count of bases not matched to a gene: 15. Sequences were obtained from PBMCs. The genes are TRBV28 and TRBJ2-3, with 8 bases that match TRBD1. The receptor was isolated from a middle-aged woman in good health. Some clones in this sample may be carry-over from other donors' samples. CDR3 amino acids: CASSLPILGGQVQDTQYF. The CDR3 DNA sequence: TGTGCCAGCAGTTTACCGATCCTCGGGGGACAGGTTCAAGATACGCAGTATTTT.